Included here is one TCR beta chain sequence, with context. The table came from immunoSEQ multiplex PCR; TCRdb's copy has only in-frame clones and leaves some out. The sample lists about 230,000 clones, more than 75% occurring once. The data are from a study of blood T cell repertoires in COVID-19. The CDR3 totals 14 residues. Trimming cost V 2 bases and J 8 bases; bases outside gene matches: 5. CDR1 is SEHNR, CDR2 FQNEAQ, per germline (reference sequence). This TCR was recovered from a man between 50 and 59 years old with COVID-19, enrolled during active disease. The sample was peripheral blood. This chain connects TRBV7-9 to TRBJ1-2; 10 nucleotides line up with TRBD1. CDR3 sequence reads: CASSLPTGGVGYTF. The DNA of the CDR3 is TGTGCCAGCAGCTTACCGACAGGGGGCGTAGGCTACACCTTC.